This T cell receptor beta chain appears in the sequencing data of a study of CD8+CD57+ T cells in acquired aplastic anemia (dated by TCRdb to the late 2010s). Background for the entire study: DNA extracted from sorted CD4+ and CD8+ cells had a mean of roughly 3 ug, with a range of roughly 0.19 to 27.4 ug. Healthy donor samples averaged about 9.9 million reads for CD4+ and 11 million to 13 million for CD8+ cells. Study-wide conclusions, independent of this receptor: CD8+ Simpson's diversity did not differ significantly between patients and healthy controls (P=0.060). Roughly 31 CD8+ CDR3 sequences were shared between patients and controls but appeared highly expressed in patients and within their immunodominant clones.

In this study, sorted CD4+ and CD8+ T cells from the blood of healthy subjects and of severe aplastic anemia patients had their TCR repertoires deep-sequenced. Ficoll-Paque density gradient centrifugation was used to isolate peripheral blood mononuclear cells. CD4+ and CD8+ T cells were sorted by FACS or magnetic beads before DNA extraction. Genomic DNA was used as template for profiling of TCR beta VDJ combinations and CDR3 sequences. TCR repertoire sequencing was run on an Illumina HiSeq 2000. The authors' pipeline ran thus. TRBV/TRBJ rearrangement plots, CDR3 size and DJ length profiles, and Simpson's diversity index were used to evaluate the repertoires. Whichever DNA sequence was most abundant in the deep sequencing data was defined as the immunodominant clone. CDR3 amino acid sequences were screened for sharing across subjects and compared with published repertoires and the VDJdb database. Through fastp at Q25 and MiXCR, TCRdb rebuilt clones from the public reads, retaining in-frame beta chains. When rows share a CDR3 protein, they turn into one entry using the most common DNA and genes. V and J calls and clone size were set by TCRdb, not the authors. Across this sample there are 150,000 to 200,000 distinct CDR3 sequences, with 55% to 80% seen only once. The top ten constitute about 48% of the sample.

Details on this clonotype: Its antigen target is currently unknown. Nothing much larger sits one base from this clone, and base qualities are not available.

The sequence derives from a human donor in good health. The sequenced material came from sorted CD4+, CD8+, or CD8+CD57+ T cells (not recorded which) from PBMCs.

The bases are TGTGCCAGCAGTTTACCAGGGAGCGAGCAGTTCTTC. Its translation reads: CASSLPGSEQFF. The sequence is built from TRBV7-3 and TRBJ2-1; the D call is tentative, TRBD1 or TRBD2, as each matches 5 bases. The CDR3, cysteine through phenylalanine, is 12 amino acids long. The kept DNA is CDR3 alone, 36 bases in frame from the first base. V sheds 6 bases and J sheds 10 bases, leaving 13 bases between their ends. From a lookup of the germline V gene, CDR1 and CDR2 are SGHTA and FQGTGA. The CDR3 plus the reference TRBV7-3 and TRBJ2-1 genes for the other parts give the full variable domain: GAGVSQTPSNKVTEKGKYVELRCDPISGHTALYWYRQSLGQGPEFLIYFQGTGAADDSGLPNDRFFAVRPEGSVSTLKIQRTERGDSAVYLCASSLPGSEQFFGPGTRLTVL.